This TCR beta chain was sequenced for a study of cytomegalovirus exposure and HLA in healthy donors. About the study: From HLA-typed donors, an early data release held 70 million to 100 million unique TCRs.

Study results and limitations: Indistinguishability led to the exclusion of some V segments, TRBV6-2 and TRBV6-3 included. When a later analysis was performed, an Asian-associated ancestry cluster reportedly had fewer N-insertions than the roughly 670-donor mean.

The CDR3 consists of 16 residues. Trimming took off 2 bases at V and 1 base at J, with 15 bases between the two ends. Germline-derived CDR1 and CDR2 are SGHDT and YYEEEE. It was with 60 Vbeta and 13 Jbeta primers that the PCR ran. Sequencing used immunoSEQ multiplex PCR; TCRdb keeps in-frame clones, though not all of them. The sample yields 150,000 to 200,000 clones, roughly 73% seen once. As to this clone: Its antigen is unidentified.

The sequence came from a woman aged 40 to 55 in good health and CMV-seropositive. Sequencing was performed on PBMCs. The chain joins TRBV5-6 to TRBJ2-5, with TRBD1 as a possible D gene (5 bases). CDR3 amino acids: CASSFQGGVAQETQYF. The CDR3 DNA follows: TGTGCCAGCAGCTTCCAGGGTGGAGTAGCCCAAGAGACCCAGTACTTC.